This T cell receptor (beta chain) was identified during a study of CD8+ T cells in alopecia areata. The study's findings and limits: Tissue-resident alphabeta T cells belonging to normal skin likewise get sequenced within scalp specimens.

RNA extraction was followed by reverse transcription into cDNA, which acted as the sequencing template. Sequencing used immunoSEQ multiplex PCR; TCRdb keeps in-frame clones, though not all of them. The sample lists about 110,000 clones, 55% to 60% occurring once. Concerning this clone: Its matching antigen is unknown.

Alopecia areata patients gave lesional scalp punch biopsies and peripheral blood samples. CDR1 and CDR2 (germline): SGHRS, YFSETQ. The V segment lost 4 bases and the J segment 4 bases; nucleotides outside the gene matches: 5. The CDR3 consists of 15 residues. What was sequenced was NKG2D-low CD8+ T cells sorted from blood. The chain combines TRBV5-1 with TRBJ2-5; 12 bases are a match to TRBD2. This receptor was identified in a human donor with alopecia areata. The CDR3 bases are TGCGCCAGCAGCGCCCGACTAGCGGGAGTAGAGACCCAGTACTTC. Its translation is CASSARLAGVETQYF.